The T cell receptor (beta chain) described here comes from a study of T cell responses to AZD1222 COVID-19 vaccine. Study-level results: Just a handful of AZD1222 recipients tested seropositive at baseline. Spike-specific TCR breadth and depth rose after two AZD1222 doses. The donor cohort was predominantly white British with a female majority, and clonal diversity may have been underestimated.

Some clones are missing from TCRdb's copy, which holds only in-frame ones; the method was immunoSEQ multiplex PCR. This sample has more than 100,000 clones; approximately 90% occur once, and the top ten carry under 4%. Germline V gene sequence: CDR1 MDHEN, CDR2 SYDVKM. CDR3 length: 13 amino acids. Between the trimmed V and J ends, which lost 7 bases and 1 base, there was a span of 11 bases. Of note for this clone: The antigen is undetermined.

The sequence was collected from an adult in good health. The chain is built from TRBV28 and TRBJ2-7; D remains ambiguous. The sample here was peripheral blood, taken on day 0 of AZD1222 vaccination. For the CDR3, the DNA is TGTGCCAGCATGGGGTCGATTTCCTACGAGCAGTACTTC. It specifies CASMGSISYEQYF.